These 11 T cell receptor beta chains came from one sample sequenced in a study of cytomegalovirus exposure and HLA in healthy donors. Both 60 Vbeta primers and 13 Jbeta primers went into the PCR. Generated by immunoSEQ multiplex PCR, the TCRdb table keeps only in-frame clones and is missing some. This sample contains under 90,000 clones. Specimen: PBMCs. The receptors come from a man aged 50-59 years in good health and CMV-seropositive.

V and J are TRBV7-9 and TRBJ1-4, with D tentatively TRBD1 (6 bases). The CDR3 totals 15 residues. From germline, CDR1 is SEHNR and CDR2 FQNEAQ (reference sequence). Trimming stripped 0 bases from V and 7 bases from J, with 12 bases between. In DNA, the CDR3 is TGTGCCAGCAGCTTAGCGACAGGAGATTTTGAAAAACTGTTTTTT. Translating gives CASSLATGDFEKLFF.

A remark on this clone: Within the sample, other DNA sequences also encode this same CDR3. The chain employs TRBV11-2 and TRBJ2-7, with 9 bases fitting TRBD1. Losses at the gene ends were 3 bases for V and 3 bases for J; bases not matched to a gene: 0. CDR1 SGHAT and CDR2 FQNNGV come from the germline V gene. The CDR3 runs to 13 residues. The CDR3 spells CASSLDRGYEQYF. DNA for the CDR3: TGTGCCAGCAGCTTGGACAGGGGCTACGAGCAGTACTTC. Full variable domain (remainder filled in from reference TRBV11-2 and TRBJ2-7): EAGVAQSPRYKIIEKRQSVAFWCNPISGHATLYWYQQILGQGPKLLIQFQNNGVVDDSQLPKDRFSAERLKGVDSTLKIQPAKLEDSAVYLCASSLDRGYEQYFGPGTRLTVT.

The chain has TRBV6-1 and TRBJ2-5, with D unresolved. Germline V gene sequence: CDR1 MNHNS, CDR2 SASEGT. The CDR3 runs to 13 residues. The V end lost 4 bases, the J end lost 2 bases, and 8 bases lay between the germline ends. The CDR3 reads CASSAYKQETQYF. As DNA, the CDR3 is TGTGCCAGCAGTGCATACAAGCAAGAGACCCAGTACTTC.

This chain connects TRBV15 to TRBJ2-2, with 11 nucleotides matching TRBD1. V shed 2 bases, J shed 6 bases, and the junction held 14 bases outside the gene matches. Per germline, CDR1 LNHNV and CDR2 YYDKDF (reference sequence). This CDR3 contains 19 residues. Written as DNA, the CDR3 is TGTGCCACCAGCAGAAGTCCCCCGGGACAGGGGGAAGAGGCCGGGGAGCTGTTTTTT. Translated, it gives CATSRSPPGQGEEAGELFF.

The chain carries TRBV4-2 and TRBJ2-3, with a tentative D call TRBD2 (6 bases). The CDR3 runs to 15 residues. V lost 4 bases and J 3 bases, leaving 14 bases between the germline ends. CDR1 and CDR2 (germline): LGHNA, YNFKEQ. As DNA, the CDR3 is TGTGCCAGCAGCCCTGGGGCGGAGGGGACAGATACGCAGTATTTT. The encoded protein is CASSPGAEGTDTQYF.

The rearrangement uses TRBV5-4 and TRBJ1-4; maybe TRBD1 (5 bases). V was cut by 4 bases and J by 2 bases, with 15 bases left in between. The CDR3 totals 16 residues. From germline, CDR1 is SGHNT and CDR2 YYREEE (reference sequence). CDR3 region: CASSDGGIETNEKLFF. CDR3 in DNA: TGTGCCAGCAGCGATGGGGGGATTGAGACTAATGAAAAACTGTTTTTT. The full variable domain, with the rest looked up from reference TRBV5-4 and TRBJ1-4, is ETGVTQSPTHLIKTRGQQVTLRCSSQSGHNTVSWYQQALGQGPQFIFQYYREEENGRGNFPPRFSGLQFPNYSSELNVNALELDDSALYLCASSDGGIETNEKLFFGSGTQLSVL.

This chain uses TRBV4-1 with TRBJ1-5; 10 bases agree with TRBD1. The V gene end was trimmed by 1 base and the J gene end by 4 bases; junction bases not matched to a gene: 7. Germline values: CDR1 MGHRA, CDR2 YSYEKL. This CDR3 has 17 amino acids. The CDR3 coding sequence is TGCGCCAGCAGCCAAGGGGTAATGGACAGGGGGAATCAGCCCCAGCATTTT. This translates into CASSQGVMDRGNQPQHF.

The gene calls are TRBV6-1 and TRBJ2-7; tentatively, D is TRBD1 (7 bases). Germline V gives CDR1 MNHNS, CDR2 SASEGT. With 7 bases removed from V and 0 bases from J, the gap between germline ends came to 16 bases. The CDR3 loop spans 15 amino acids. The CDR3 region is CASTLSGDSSYEQYV. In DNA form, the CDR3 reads TGTGCCAGCACCCTGTCGGGGGACAGCTCCTACGAGCAGTACGTC.

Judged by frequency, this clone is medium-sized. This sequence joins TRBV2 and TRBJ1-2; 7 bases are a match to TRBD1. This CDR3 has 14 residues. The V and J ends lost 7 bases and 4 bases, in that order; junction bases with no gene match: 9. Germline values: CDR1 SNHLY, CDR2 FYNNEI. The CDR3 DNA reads TGTGCCAGCACCTTTGACAGGGAGGCCTATGGCTACACCTTC. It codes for CASTFDREAYGYTF.

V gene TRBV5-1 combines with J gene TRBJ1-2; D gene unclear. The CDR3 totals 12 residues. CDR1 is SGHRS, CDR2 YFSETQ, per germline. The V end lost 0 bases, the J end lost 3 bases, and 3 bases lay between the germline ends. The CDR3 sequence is CASSLGDYGYTF. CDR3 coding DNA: TGCGCCAGCAGCTTGGGAGACTATGGCTACACCTTC.

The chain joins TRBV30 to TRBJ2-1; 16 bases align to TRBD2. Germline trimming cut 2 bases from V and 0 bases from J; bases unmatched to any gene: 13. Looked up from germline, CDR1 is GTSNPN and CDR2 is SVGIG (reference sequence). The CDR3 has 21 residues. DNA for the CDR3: TGTGCCTGGAGTCACGGGGCCCCCGGGACTAGCGGGGGGGTCTCCTACAATGAGCAGTTCTTC. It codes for CAWSHGAPGTSGGVSYNEQFF.